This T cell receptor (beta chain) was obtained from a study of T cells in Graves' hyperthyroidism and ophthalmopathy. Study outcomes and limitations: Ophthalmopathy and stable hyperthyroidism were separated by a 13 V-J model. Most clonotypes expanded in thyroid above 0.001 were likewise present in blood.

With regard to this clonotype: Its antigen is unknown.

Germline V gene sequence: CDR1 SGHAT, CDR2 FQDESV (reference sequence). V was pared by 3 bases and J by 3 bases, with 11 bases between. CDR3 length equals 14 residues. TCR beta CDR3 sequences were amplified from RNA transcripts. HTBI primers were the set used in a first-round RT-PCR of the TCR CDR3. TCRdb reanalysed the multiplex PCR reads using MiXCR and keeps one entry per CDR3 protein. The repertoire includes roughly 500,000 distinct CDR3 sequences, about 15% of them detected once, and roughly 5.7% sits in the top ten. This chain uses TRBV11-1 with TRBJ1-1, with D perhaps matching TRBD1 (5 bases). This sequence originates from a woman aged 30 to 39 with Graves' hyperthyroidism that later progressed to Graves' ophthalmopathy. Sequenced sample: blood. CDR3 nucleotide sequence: TGTGCCAGCAGCTTCCTACAGGCCGACACTGAAGCTTTCTTT. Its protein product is CASSFLQADTEAFF.